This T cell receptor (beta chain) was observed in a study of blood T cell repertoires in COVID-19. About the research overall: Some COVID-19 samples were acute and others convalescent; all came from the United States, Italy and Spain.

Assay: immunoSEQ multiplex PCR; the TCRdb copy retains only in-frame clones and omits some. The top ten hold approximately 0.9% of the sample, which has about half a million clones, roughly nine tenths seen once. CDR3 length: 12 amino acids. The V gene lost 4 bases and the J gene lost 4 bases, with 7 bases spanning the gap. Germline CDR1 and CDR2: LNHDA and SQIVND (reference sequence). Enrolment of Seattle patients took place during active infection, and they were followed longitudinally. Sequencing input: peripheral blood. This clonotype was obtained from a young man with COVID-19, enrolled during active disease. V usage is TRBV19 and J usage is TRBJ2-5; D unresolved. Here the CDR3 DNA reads TGTGCCAGTAGTACGGGTAGAGAGACCCAGTACTTC. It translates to CASSTGRETQYF.